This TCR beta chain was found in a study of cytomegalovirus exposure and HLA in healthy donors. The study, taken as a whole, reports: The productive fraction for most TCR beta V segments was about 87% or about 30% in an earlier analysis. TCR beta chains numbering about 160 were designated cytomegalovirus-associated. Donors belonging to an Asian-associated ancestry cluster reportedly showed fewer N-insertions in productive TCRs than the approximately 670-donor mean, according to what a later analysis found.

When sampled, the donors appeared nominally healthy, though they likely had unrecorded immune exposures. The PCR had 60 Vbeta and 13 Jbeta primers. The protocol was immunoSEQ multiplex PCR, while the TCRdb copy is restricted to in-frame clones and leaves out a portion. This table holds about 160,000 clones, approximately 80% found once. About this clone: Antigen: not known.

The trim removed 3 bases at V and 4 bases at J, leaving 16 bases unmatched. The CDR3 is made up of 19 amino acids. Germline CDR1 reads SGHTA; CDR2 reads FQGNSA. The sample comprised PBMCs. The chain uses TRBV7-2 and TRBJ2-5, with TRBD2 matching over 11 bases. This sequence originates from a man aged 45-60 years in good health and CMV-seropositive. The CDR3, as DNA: TGTGCCAGCAGCTTGTGGGCGGGGGCTAGCGGGGGGCGGGGAGAGACCCAGTACTTC. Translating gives CASSLWAGASGGRGETQYF.